This TCR beta chain was sequenced in a study of T cell responses to AZD1222 COVID-19 vaccine. In the study overall: Second doses that came at about 4 or about 12 weeks were put together.

The germline V gene encodes CDR1 GTSNPN and CDR2 SVGIG (reference sequence). The CDR3 is 13 residues long. The junction had 7 bases not matched to a gene; V was cut back by 5 bases and J by 7 bases. As for this clone: Its antigen remains unknown.

Study observations and caveats: Repertoires were collected only later (after the peak T cell response had occurred). Nearly half of spike-specific TCRs reportedly target variant regions that are unmutated in the B.1.351 and B.1.1.7 variants. Baseline antibody screening turned up just a handful of seropositive AZD1222 recipients.

Here immunoSEQ multiplex PCR was the method, and the copy in TCRdb shows in-frame clones only, minus some. The sample gives fewer than 200,000 clones, over 80% of which show up once; 1.5% to 2% is in the top ten. The starting material was peripheral blood, obtained on day 0 of AZD1222 vaccination. V and J are TRBV30 and TRBJ1-4, with TRBD1 identical over 7 bases. This TCR came from an adult in good health. In DNA form, the CDR3 reads TGTGCCTGGCGGACAGGCTCAAGTGAAAAACTGTTTTTT. This sequence encodes CAWRTGSSEKLFF.